The 27 T cell receptor beta chains in this list originate from one sample, sequenced in a study of T cells after posttransplantation cyclophosphamide. Clones were read by immunoSEQ multiplex PCR, and TCRdb kept only the in-frame ones, dropping some. The repertoire holds about 40,000 clones, with about 90% as singletons. Busulfan-fludarabine conditioning, marrow transplant, and cyclophosphamide on days +3 and +4 were administered. The source was PBMCs, collected less than 70 days after allogeneic stem cell transplant with posttransplant cyclophosphamide. These receptors originate from a male patient aged 55 to 70 who received an allogeneic stem cell transplant from a related donor and was CMV-positive. These T cells may partly come from the graft donor.

The rearrangement uses TRBV6-1 and TRBJ2-1, with 9 bases matching TRBD2. V dropped 4 bases and J dropped 9; count of bases not matched to a gene: 13. The CDR3 contains 16 residues. Germline V lookup: CDR1 MNHNS, CDR2 SASEGT. CDR3 nucleotides: TGTGCCAGCAGTGTGGAGAGCGGGGGGTCGTCCGCTGAGCAGTTCTTC. Protein sequence: CASSVESGGSSAEQFF.

This chain connects TRBV13 to TRBJ2-3; 8 positions agree with TRBD1. The CDR3 covers 16 residues. With V trimmed by 5 bases and J by 3 bases, 10 bases remained unmatched. Germline V gene lookup returns CDR1 PRHDT and CDR2 FYEKMQ (reference sequence). The CDR3 DNA is TGTGCCAGCAGCCGACAGGGGAGCCGGGCTACAGATACGCAGTATTTT. This codes for CASSRQGSRATDTQYF.

V is TRBV19 and J is TRBJ1-3; D is ambiguous. Germline V CDR1 and CDR2: LNHDA, SQIVND (reference sequence). V lost 8 bases, J lost 2 bases, and 16 bases lay in between. This CDR3 comprises 15 residues. The CDR3 loop reads CASGTGSGTGNTIYF. Here the CDR3 DNA reads TGTGCCAGTGGCACGGGCTCGGGGACTGGAAACACCATATATTTT.

This chain uses TRBV15 with TRBJ1-2; 10 bases agree with TRBD1. Germline values: CDR1 LNHNV, CDR2 YYDKDF (reference sequence). The CDR3 is 18 residues long. Germline trimming cut 1 base from V and 6 bases from J; bases unmatched to any gene: 14. The CDR3 DNA reads TGTGCCACCAGCAGAGGGGGGACAGGGGTAGCCGCCTACCATGGCTACACCTTC. Encoded protein: CATSRGGTGVAAYHGYTF.

The sample holds a few counts of this clone. V is TRBV5-5 and J is TRBJ2-1; D remains ambiguous. V lost 4 bases to trimming and J lost 6 bases, with 8 bases between them. The CDR3 is made up of 12 amino acids. Germline V gene lookup returns CDR1 SGHKS and CDR2 YYEKEE (reference sequence). The CDR3 sequence is CASSRLSNEQFF. The DNA of the CDR3 is TGTGCCAGCAGCCGCTTGAGCAATGAGCAGTTCTTC.

The chain combines TRBV27 with TRBJ1-1; a possible D gene is TRBD1 (5 bases). CDR3 length: 15 amino acids. From germline, CDR1 is MNHEY and CDR2 SMNVEV (reference sequence). V was shortened by 6 bases and J by 1 base, with 15 bases between the two germline ends. The CDR3 loop is CASRARDRPNTEAFF. The CDR3 bases are TGTGCCAGCAGGGCCCGAGACAGACCGAACACTGAAGCTTTCTTT.

V gene TRBV28 combines with J gene TRBJ2-7; D possibly corresponds to TRBD1 (5 bases). Germline assignment: CDR1 MDHEN and CDR2 SYDVKM. The CDR3 has 15 residues. The germline V and J ends were trimmed by 5 bases and 2 bases, with 16 bases remaining between them. The DNA of the CDR3 is TGTGCCAGCAGTACAAAGACAGCGTTGACCTACGAGCAGTACGTC. It specifies CASSTKTALTYEQYV.

This chain links TRBV9 with TRBJ1-6; D gene ambiguous. V dropped 2 bases and J dropped 0 bases, with 6 bases sitting between them. The CDR3 is made up of 15 amino acids. Germline loops: CDR1 SGDLS, CDR2 YYNGEE. The CDR3 region has the DNA TGTGCCAGCAGCGTCGGTAGCTCCTATAATTCACCCCTCCACTTT. It is translated as CASSVGSSYNSPLHF.

This chain connects TRBV5-4 to TRBJ2-5, with a possible D match to TRBD2 (6 bases). Germline V gives CDR1 SGHNT, CDR2 YYREEE (reference sequence). This CDR3 spans 14 amino acids. V was trimmed by 7 bases and J by 5 bases, leaving 18 bases between them. CDR3 sequence (DNA): TGTGCCAGCGGAGGGGTTGGAATCGGGGAGACCCAGTACTTC. It yields the protein CASGGVGIGETQYF. The full variable domain, in which reference TRBV5-4 and TRBJ2-5 provide the parts outside the CDR3, is ETGVTQSPTHLIKTRGQQVTLRCSSQSGHNTVSWYQQALGQGPQFIFQYYREEENGRGNFPPRFSGLQFPNYSSELNVNALELDDSALYLCASGGVGIGETQYFGPGTRLLVL.

This chain joins TRBV5-8 and TRBJ1-1; D possibly corresponds to TRBD1 (6 bases). V gave up 5 bases and J gave up 0 bases, with 17 bases separating them. CDR1 SGHTS and CDR2 YDEGEE come from the germline V gene. The CDR3 runs 16 residues. As DNA, the CDR3 is TGTGCCAGCAGAGTTCGTGCGGGGGCGGTGAACACTGAAGCTTTCTTT. Its translation: CASRVRAGAVNTEAFF.

This chain links TRBV2 with TRBJ2-5; TRBD1 might be the D (5 bases). CDR1 is SNHLY, CDR2 FYNNEI, per germline. The CDR3 spans 14 residues. Trimming cost V 10 bases and J 0 bases, with 15 bases left between them. The CDR3 spells CATQRQLYQETQYF. The DNA for the CDR3 is TGTGCCACCCAAAGACAGTTATACCAAGAGACCCAGTACTTC.

The chain links TRBV18 to TRBJ1-2; D perhaps matches TRBD1 (5 bases). The CDR3 totals 15 residues. CDR1 is KGHSH and CDR2 is LQKENI in the germline V gene. With 1 base removed from V and 3 bases from J, the gap between germline ends came to 12 bases. The CDR3 bases are TGTGCCAGCTCACCACGTTCAGGGTATGACTATGGCTACACCTTC. Translated, it gives CASSPRSGYDYGYTF.

Written as DNA, the CDR3 is TGTGCCAGCAGCCAAATGGAACAGGGCTATGGCTACACCTTC. Translated: CASSQMEQGYGYTF. This chain joins TRBV16 and TRBJ1-2; possible D gene TRBD1, 6 bases. The CDR3 has 14 amino acids. V gave up 2 bases and J gave up 4 bases, with 11 bases separating them. The germline V gene encodes CDR1 KGHSY and CDR2 FQNENV.

The rearrangement links TRBV6-1 to TRBJ2-1, with 9 bases fitting TRBD1. The germline V gene has CDR1 MNHNS and CDR2 SASEGT. This CDR3 region has 15 residues. The V segment lost 5 bases and the J segment 9 bases; nucleotides outside the gene matches: 11. As DNA, the CDR3 is TGTGCCAGCAGTCGTACTATGGGACAGGGAGGTGAGCAGTTCTTC. It yields the protein CASSRTMGQGGEQFF.

This chain connects TRBV2 to TRBJ1-5; TRBD1 matches 9 bases. Trimming at V came to 6 bases and at J to 6 bases, leaving 0 bases not matched to a gene. This CDR3 is built from 12 residues. The germline CDR1 and CDR2 sequences are SNHLY and FYNNEI. The chain's CDR3 is CASRGQGQPQHF. Here the CDR3 DNA reads TGTGCCAGCAGGGGACAGGGTCAGCCCCAGCATTTT.

This chain links TRBV6-5 with TRBJ2-3, with a weak D call TRBD1 (6 bases). From germline, CDR1 is MNHEY and CDR2 SVGAGI. CDR3 length: 15 residues. V lost 2 bases and J 3 bases, leaving 12 bases between the germline ends. The CDR3 nucleotides are TGTGCCAGCAGTTACGTAGGGGGTGGGACAGATACGCAGTATTTT. Translated, it gives CASSYVGGGTDTQYF.

This chain joins TRBV10-1 and TRBJ2-7; 13 bases map to TRBD2. The junction had 7 bases not matched to a gene; V was cut back by 6 bases and J by 5 bases. The CDR3 has 15 residues. Germline CDR1 and CDR2: WNHNN and SYGVQD (reference sequence). In DNA form, the CDR3 reads TGCGCCAGCAGCGGCCGACTAGCGGGGGGCGACGAGCAGTACGTC. It codes for CASSGRLAGGDEQYV.

The V and J genes are TRBV15 and TRBJ1-4; 8 bases line up with TRBD1. J gave up 8 bases and V 4 bases, and 6 bases lay outside the gene matches. Looked up from germline, CDR1 is LNHNV and CDR2 is YYDKDF (reference sequence). The CDR3 length is 14 residues. The CDR3 sequence: CATSMDRAGEKLFF. The CDR3 nucleotides read TGTGCCACCAGCATGGACAGGGCGGGGGAAAAACTGTTTTTT.

V and J are TRBV19 and TRBJ2-1; unclear D gene. This CDR3 is 14 amino acids long. In germline, CDR1 is LNHDA, CDR2 SQIVND (reference sequence). Trimming removed 4 bases from V and 0 bases from J, with 7 bases in between. The CDR3 spells CASSTFSSYNEQFF. The CDR3 nucleotides are TGTGCCAGTAGTACCTTTAGCTCCTACAATGAGCAGTTCTTC. Combining the CDR3 with reference TRBV19 and TRBJ2-1 gives the whole variable domain DGGITQSPKYLFRKEGQNVTLSCEQNLNHDAMYWYRQDPGQGLRLIYYSQIVNDFQKGDIAEGYSVSREKKESFPLTVTSAQKNPTAFYLCASSTFSSYNEQFFGPGTRLTVL.

In this sample, this clone turned up a few times. The CDR3 DNA is TGCGCCAGCAGCCAAGATTCGTATCAGCCCCAGCATTTT. It translates to CASSQDSYQPQHF. V gene TRBV4-1 combines with J gene TRBJ1-5; no definite D call. V was clipped by 0 bases and J by 5 bases, with 5 bases between them. The CDR3 is 13 residues long. The germline V gene has CDR1 MGHRA and CDR2 YSYEKL.

The chain links TRBV10-3 to TRBJ2-1, with 8 bases identical to TRBD2. V was pared by 1 base and J by 8 bases, with 10 bases of the junction left unmatched. CDR1 is ENHRY, CDR2 SYGVKD, per germline. CDR3 length: 16 residues. The chain's CDR3 is CAISEFTGGSVDEQFF. The CDR3, as DNA: TGTGCCATCAGTGAGTTTACGGGGGGGAGCGTTGATGAGCAGTTCTTC.

The gene calls are TRBV19 and TRBJ1-1, with 9 bases lining up with TRBD1. The germline gives CDR1 LNHDA, CDR2 SQIVND (reference sequence). CDR3 length: 16 residues. Trimming took 1 base from V and 4 from J; bases not matched to a gene: 7. The CDR3 nucleotides are TGTGCCAGTAGTATAGTTACAGGGGGCGCAGGCACTGAAGCTTTCTTT. This translates into CASSIVTGGAGTEAFF.

V usage is TRBV30 and J usage is TRBJ2-7; D gene uncertain. CDR3 size: 12 residues. The V end was cut by 2 bases, the J end by 4 bases, with 9 bases between. CDR1 GTSNPN and CDR2 SVGIG come from the germline V gene (reference sequence). This CDR3 is CAWSPLEYEQYF. The DNA for the CDR3 is TGTGCCTGGAGTCCCCTTGAGTACGAGCAGTACTTC.

J is TRBJ1-5 and V is TRBV28; 9 nucleotides agree with TRBD1. Germline assignment: CDR1 MDHEN and CDR2 SYDVKM. This CDR3 comprises 16 residues. J gave up 5 bases and V 5 bases, and 10 bases lay outside the gene matches. CDR3 region: CASSPYRGLKYQPQHF. For the CDR3, the DNA is TGTGCCAGCAGTCCCTACAGGGGGCTAAAATATCAGCCCCAGCATTTT.

The rearrangement links TRBV20-1 to TRBJ2-2; D not certain. The V gene's germline CDR1 is DFQATT and CDR2 SNEGSKA (reference sequence). Trimming removed 6 bases from V and 14 bases from J, with 13 bases in between. This CDR3 spans 10 amino acids. In DNA form, the CDR3 reads TGCAGTGCCGCGTCAAGAGAACTGTTTTTT. This gives the protein CSAASRELFF.

The chain links TRBV5-1 to TRBJ1-2; weak D call: TRBD1 (5 bases). Germline CDR1 SGHRS, CDR2 YFSETQ. V lost 4 bases and J lost 7, with 17 bases in between. This CDR3 spans 14 amino acids. The CDR3 region is CASSKLQEAAGYTF. CDR3 nucleotide sequence: TGCGCCAGCAGCAAGTTACAGGAAGCCGCTGGCTACACCTTC.

The rearrangement uses TRBV5-6 and TRBJ1-4, with 9 nucleotides matching TRBD1. The V gene end was trimmed by 4 bases and the J gene end by 5 bases; junction bases not matched to a gene: 9. The CDR3 has 16 residues. Germline V CDR1 and CDR2: SGHDT, YYEEEE. The CDR3 here is CASSDGQGRTNEKLFF. CDR3 DNA sequence: TGTGCCAGCAGCGACGGACAGGGGCGAACGAATGAAAAACTGTTTTTT.